The sequence of this T cell receptor (beta chain) was determined in a study of cytomegalovirus exposure and HLA in healthy donors. Overall study: Inside one of the first data releases sat about 85 million unique TCRs taken from HLA-typed donors. Findings of the study overall: A later analysis, which compared TCR beta chains of equal frequency, found the HLA-associated ones more clonally expanded.

PCR involved 60 Vbeta and 13 Jbeta primers. The table came from immunoSEQ multiplex PCR; TCRdb's copy has only in-frame clones and leaves some out. The sample yields around 190,000 clones, 82% seen once. CDR1 and CDR2 from the germline V gene are SGDLS and YYNGEE. The CDR3 consists of 14 residues. J was trimmed by 5 bases and V by 1 base; bases with no gene match: 3. A remark on this clone: Its matching antigen is unknown.

The chain employs TRBV9 and TRBJ2-5; 9 bases map to TRBD2. The sequenced material came from PBMCs. This TCR was sampled from a woman aged 45 to 65 in good health and CMV-seronegative. The CDR3 reads CASSVTSGGETQYF. Written as DNA, the CDR3 is TGTGCCAGCAGCGTAACAAGCGGGGGGGAGACCCAGTACTTC.